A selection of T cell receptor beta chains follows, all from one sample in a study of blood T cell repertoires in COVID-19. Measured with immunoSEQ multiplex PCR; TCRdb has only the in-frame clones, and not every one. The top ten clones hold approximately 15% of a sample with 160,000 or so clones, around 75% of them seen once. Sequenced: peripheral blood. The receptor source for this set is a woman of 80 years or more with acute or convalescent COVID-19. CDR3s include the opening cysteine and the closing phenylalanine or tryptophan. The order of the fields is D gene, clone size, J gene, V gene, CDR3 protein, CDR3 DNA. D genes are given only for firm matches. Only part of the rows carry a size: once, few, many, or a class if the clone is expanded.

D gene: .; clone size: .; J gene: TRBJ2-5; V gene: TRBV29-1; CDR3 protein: CSVALVGETQYF; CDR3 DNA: TGCAGCGTGGCACTAGTAGGAGAGACCCAGTACTTC
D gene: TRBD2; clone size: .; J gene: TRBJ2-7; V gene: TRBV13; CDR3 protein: CASSRTKAGGSYEQYF; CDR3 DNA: TGTGCCAGCAGCAGAACTAAAGCGGGAGGTTCCTACGAGCAGTACTTC
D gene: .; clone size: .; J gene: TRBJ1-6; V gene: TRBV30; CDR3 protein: CAWSVTPINSPLHF; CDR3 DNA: TGTGCCTGGAGTGTAACACCCATCAATTCACCCCTCCACTTT
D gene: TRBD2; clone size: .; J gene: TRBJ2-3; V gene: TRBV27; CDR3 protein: CASSAETGLAGAYTQYF; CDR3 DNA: TGTGCCAGCAGCGCCGAAACGGGACTAGCGGGAGCATATACGCAGTATTTT
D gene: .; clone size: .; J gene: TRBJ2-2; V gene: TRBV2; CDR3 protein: CASIGSPNTGELFF; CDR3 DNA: TGTGCCAGCATTGGGAGTCCGAACACCGGGGAGCTGTTTTTT
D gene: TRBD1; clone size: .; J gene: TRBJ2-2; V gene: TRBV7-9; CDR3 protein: CASRPRQGEITTGELFF; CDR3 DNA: TGTGCCAGCAGGCCTAGACAGGGAGAGATTACCACCGGGGAGCTGTTTTTT
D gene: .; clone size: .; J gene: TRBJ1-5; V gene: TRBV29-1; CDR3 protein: CSVEGASGQPQHF; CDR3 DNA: TGCAGCGTTGAAGGGGCATCGGGGCAGCCCCAGCATTTT
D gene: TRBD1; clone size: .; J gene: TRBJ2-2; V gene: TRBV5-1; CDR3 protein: CASSLTGVDTGELFF; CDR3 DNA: TGCGCCAGCAGCCTGACAGGGGTAGACACCGGGGAGCTGTTTTTT
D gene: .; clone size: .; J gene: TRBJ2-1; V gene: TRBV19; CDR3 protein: CASSIDHGRSSYNEQFF; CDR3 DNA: TGTGCCAGTAGTATAGATCATGGTCGGAGCTCCTACAATGAGCAGTTCTTC
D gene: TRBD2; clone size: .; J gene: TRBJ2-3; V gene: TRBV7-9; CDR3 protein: CASSAGTSVADTQYF; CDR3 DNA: TGTGCCAGCAGTGCCGGGACTAGCGTTGCGGATACGCAGTATTTT
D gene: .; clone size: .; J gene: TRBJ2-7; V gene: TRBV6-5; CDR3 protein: CASNARDGSSYEQYF; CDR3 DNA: TGTGCCAGCAACGCCCGGGACGGGAGCTCCTACGAGCAGTACTTC
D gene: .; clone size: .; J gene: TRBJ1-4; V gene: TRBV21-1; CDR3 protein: CASKIIRQDEKLFF; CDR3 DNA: TGTGCCAGCAAGATCATCCGACAGGATGAAAAACTGTTTTTT
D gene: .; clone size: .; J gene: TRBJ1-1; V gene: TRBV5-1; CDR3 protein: CASSFQGNTEAFF; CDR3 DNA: TGCGCCAGCAGCTTCCAGGGGAACACTGAAGCTTTCTTT
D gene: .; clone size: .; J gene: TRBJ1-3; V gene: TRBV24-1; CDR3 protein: CATSDPQDTGNTIYF; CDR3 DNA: TGTGCCACCAGTGACCCCCAGGACACTGGAAACACCATATATTTT
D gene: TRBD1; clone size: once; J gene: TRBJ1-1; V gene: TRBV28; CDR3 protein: CASSPRSFRGHTEAFF; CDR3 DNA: TGTGCCAGCAGTCCGAGATCCTTCAGGGGGCACACTGAAGCTTTCTTT
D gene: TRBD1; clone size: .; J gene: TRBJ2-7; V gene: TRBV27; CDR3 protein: CASSRLDRGYEQYF; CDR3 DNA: TGTGCCAGCAGTAGACTGGACAGGGGCTACGAGCAGTACTTC
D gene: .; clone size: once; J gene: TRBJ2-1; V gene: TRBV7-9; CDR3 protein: CASSPSRLDYNEQFF; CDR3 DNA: TGTGCCAGCAGCCCCTCCCGTTTAGATTACAATGAGCAGTTCTTC
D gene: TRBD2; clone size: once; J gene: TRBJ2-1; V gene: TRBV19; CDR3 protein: CATRASGRASYNEQFF; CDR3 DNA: TGTGCCACCCGGGCTAGCGGGAGGGCATCCTACAATGAGCAGTTCTTC
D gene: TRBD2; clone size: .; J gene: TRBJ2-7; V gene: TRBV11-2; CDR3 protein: CASSRGGSSYEQYF; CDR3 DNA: TGTGCCAGCAGCCGCGGGGGGTCTTCCTACGAGCAGTACTTC
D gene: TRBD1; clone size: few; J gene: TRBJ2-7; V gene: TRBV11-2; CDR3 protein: CASSATYRDRDSYEQYF; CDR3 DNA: TGTGCCAGCAGCGCAACCTACCGGGACAGGGACTCCTACGAGCAGTACTTC
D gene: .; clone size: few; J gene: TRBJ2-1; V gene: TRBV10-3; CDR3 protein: CASAGGRTSYNEQFF; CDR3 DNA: TGTGCCAGTGCGGGTGGGCGGACCTCCTACAATGAGCAGTTCTTC
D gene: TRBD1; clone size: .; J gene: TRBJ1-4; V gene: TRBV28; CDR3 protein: CASWDSSNEKLFF; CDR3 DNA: TGTGCCAGCTGGGACAGCTCTAATGAAAAACTGTTTTTT
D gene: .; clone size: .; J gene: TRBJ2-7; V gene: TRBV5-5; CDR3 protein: CASSLAAGVGSYEQYF; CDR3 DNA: TGTGCCAGCAGCTTGGCGGCAGGGGTGGGCTCCTACGAGCAGTACTTC
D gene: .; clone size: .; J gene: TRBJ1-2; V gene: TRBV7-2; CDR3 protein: CASSLLYGYTF; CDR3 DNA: TGTGCCAGCAGCTTATTATATGGCTACACCTTC
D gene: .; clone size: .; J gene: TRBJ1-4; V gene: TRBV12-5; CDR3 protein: CASGLGQGQGREKLFF; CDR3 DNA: TGTGCTAGTGGTTTGGGTCAAGGGCAGGGGCGGGAAAAACTGTTTTTT
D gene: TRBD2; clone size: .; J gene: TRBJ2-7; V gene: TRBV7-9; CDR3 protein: CASSLESRGTSEQYF; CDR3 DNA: TGTGCCAGCAGCTTAGAGTCAAGGGGGACTAGTGAGCAGTACTTC
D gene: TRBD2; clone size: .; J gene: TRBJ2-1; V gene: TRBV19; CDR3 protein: CASSKGGRSYNEQFF; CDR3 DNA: TGTGCCAGTAGTAAAGGCGGGAGGTCCTACAATGAGCAGTTCTTC
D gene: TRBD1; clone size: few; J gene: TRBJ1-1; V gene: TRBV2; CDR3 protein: CASHGTGAPRAFF; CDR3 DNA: TGTGCCAGCCATGGGACAGGGGCCCCTCGAGCTTTCTTT
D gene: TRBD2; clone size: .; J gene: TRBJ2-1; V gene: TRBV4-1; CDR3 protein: CASSRTGTSAAEQFF; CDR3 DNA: TGCGCCAGCAGCCGCACCGGGACTAGCGCTGCTGAGCAGTTCTTC
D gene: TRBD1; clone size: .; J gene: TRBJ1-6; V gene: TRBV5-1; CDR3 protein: CASSYKTGGDSPLHF; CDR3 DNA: TGCGCCAGCAGCTACAAGACAGGGGGCGATTCACCCCTCCACTTT
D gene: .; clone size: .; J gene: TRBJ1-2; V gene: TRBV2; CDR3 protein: CASSEGGGLNYGYTF; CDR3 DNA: TGTGCCAGCAGTGAAGGAGGAGGACTTAACTATGGCTACACCTTC
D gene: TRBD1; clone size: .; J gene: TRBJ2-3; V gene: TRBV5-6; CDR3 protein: CASSPQTGSTDTQYF; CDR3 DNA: TGTGCCAGCAGCCCTCAGACAGGGAGCACAGATACGCAGTATTTT
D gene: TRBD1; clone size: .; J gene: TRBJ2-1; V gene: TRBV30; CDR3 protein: CAGEGQSSYNEQFF; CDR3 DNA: TGTGCCGGCGAGGGACAGAGCTCCTACAATGAGCAGTTCTTC
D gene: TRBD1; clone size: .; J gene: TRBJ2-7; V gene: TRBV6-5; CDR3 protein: CAGADGTGSLYEQYF; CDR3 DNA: TGTGCCGGCGCGGACGGGACAGGGAGCTTGTACGAGCAGTACTTC
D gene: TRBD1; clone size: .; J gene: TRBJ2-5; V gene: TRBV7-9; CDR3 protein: CASSARTGLKETQYF; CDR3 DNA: TGTGCCAGCAGCGCCCGGACAGGATTGAAAGAGACCCAGTACTTC
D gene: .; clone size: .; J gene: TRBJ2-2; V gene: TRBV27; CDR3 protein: CASRGVALGIGELFF; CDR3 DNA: TGTGCCAGCAGAGGGGTGGCCCTGGGTATCGGGGAGCTGTTTTTT
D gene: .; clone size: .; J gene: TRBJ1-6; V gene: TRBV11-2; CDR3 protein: CASSLNRGNSPLHF; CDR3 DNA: TGTGCCAGCAGCCTCAACCGGGGGAATTCACCCCTCCACTTT
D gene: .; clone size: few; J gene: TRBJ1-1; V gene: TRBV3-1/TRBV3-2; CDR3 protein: CASSQVGAAFF; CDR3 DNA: TGTGCCAGCAGCCAAGTGGGGGCTGCTTTCTTT
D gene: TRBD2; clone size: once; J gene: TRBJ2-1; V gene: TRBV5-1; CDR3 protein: CASSPGLADNNEQFF; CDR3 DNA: TGCGCCAGCAGCCCCGGACTAGCGGACAACAATGAGCAGTTCTTC
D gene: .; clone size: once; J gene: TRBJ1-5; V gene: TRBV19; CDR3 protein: CASSDFYGRSNQPQHF; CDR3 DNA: TGTGCCAGTAGTGACTTTTACGGTAGGAGCAATCAGCCCCAGCATTTT
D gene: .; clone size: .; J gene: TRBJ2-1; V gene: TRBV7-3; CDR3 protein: CASSPGGLEQFF; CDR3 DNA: TGTGCCAGCAGCCCAGGGGGGCTTGAGCAGTTCTTC
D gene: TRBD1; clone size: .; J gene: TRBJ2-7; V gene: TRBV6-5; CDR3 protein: CASRDRGLGSYEQYF; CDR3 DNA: TGTGCCAGCAGGGACAGGGGGCTCGGGTCCTACGAGCAGTACTTC
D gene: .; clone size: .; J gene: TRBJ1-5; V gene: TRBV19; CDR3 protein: CASSRGFPQSNQPQHF; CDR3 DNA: TGTGCCAGTAGTAGAGGCTTCCCACAAAGCAATCAGCCCCAGCATTTT
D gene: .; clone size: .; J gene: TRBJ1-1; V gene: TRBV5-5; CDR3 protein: CASRRDPGTYTEAFF; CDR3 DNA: TGTGCCAGCAGACGGGATCCCGGCACATACACTGAAGCTTTCTTT
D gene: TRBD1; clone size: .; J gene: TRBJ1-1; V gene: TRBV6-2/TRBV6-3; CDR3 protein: CASSRDRGNTEAFF; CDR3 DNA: TGTGCCAGCAGCCGGGACAGGGGGAACACTGAAGCTTTCTTT